This TCR beta chain is drawn from a study of cytotoxic CD8 clonotypes in ibrutinib-treated CLL listed by TCRdb under 2021. Background on the whole study: In this cohort, around 15 patients were treatment-naive and about a dozen were relapsed/refractory, while roughly 18 had unmutated IGHV. Partial responses were observed in around 25 patients and complete responses in 2; after a median follow-up of around 68 months, remission was maintained in around 14 patients and progression was observed in some twelve. Samples at response were collected after a median of 12 months of treatment, with a range of 6 to 36 months. Samples averaged about 260,000 productive templates and 80,000 to 100,000 productive rearrangements. Longitudinal samples were obtainable from 26 of the 86 participants in the trial. Cryopreserved peripheral blood mononuclear cells were obtained before treatment, at response, and at either sustained remission or disease progression. Every remission and progressive disease sample was obtained while ibrutinib was still being received by the patients. Broader findings and caveats from the paper: Baseline clonality exceeded that of age-matched healthy donors and correlated strongly with circulating CD8+ T-cell counts. Sampling times were not matched between sustained-remission and progressing patients, and lymph node repertoires were not studied. Public clonotypes were rare and either contracted or stayed stable during treatment, and the rise in clonality at ibrutinib response reflected the expansion of private clonotypes. Clonality increased at ibrutinib response, stayed stable in sustained remission, and fell back toward baseline at progression.

Ends trimmed: V by 1 base, J by 9 bases; bases unmatched to a gene: 5. CDR1 and CDR2 are read off the germline V gene as SGDLS and YYNGEE. The CDR3 covers 14 residues, taking in both the cysteine and the phenylalanine. CDR3 DNA is the only sequence kept; it has 42 bases, read in frame from the first base. On a MiSeq, deep resolution sequencing aimed for a depth between 1 in 1 million and 1 in 200,000 T cells, with each clonotype covered about 9.9x on average. The immunoSEQ hsTCRB Kit was used to generate TCR beta libraries. For the original study's pipeline: The data were analyzed with ImmunoSEQ Analyzer and ImmunoSEQ Data Assistant, and V, D and J gene assignments followed IMGT definitions. Clonality was computed as one minus normalized Shannon entropy of productive rearrangement frequencies, ranging from 0 to 1. Only overrepresented clonotypes making up at least 0.05% of each patient's repertoire were included in the public clonotype analysis. Repertoires from some 13 age-matched healthy donors in immuneACCESS were used as clonality controls. This immuneACCESS table, as held by TCRdb, lists in-frame sequences with V and J called but not all clones. Of the missing ones, under half trace to an unresolved V gene in checked studies; the others have no known cause. V and J calls and clone size are as listed in that table; D and trimming were resolved from the DNA. This sample lists almost 250,000 clones; roughly 70% were detected once. The top ten constitute approximately 15% of the sample.

Remarks on this clone: Its binding antigen is unknown. Base qualities are not at hand, and no much larger clone is one base apart.

This specimen's time point label, interpreted: around 25 months on ibrutinib. Approximately 2 micrograms of genomic DNA were extracted from cryopreserved PBMCs for TCR beta library preparation. High-throughput TCR beta sequencing was performed on longitudinal blood samples from CLL patients receiving ibrutinib monotherapy. The patients took part in an open-label, single-center phase 2 trial of ibrutinib monotherapy. The rearrangement joined TRBV9 to TRBJ2-1; the junction holds 9 bases that match TRBD2. The source material was PBMCs, sampled after 24 months of ibrutinib treatment. The TCR sequence derives from a human donor with chronic lymphocytic leukemia. The CDR3 region has the sequence CASSVNSGSPEQFF. The nucleotide sequence reads TGTGCCAGCAGCGTAAATAGCGGGAGTCCTGAGCAGTTCTTC.